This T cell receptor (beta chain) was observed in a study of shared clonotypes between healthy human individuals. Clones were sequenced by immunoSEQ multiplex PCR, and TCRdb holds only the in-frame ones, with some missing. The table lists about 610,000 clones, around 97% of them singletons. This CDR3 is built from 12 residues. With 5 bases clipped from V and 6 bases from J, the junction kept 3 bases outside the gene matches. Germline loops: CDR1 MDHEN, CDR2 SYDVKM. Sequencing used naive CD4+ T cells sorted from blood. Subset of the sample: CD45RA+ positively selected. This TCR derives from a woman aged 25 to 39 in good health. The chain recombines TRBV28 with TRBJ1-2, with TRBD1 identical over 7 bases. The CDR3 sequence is CASSPTGDGYTF. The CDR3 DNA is TGTGCCAGCAGTCCAACAGGGGATGGCTACACCTTC.